What follows describes a single T cell receptor (beta chain). Individuals aged about 18 to 95 years were recruited from fewer than 25 US areas. Cohort 3 recovered donors had two negative PCRs, clearance, or symptom resolution. The data derive from a study of blood T cell repertoires in COVID-19. Study overall: Material from acute and convalescent COVID-19 was sourced from the United States, Italy and Spain. Nucleic acid was either cDNA or gDNA, and it came from T cells, B-cell-depleted T cells, or PBMCs.

The germline CDR1 and CDR2 sequences are SGHRS and YFSETQ. The V and J ends lost 3 bases and 8 bases, in that order; junction bases with no gene match: 13. The CDR3 runs to 15 residues. Repertoires were generated with immunoSEQ multiplex PCR, while TCRdb's copy carries only in-frame clones and drops some. The table has roughly 180,000 clones, roughly 84% seen once; the top ten hold approximately 13%. Sequenced: PBMCs or T cells enriched from blood (not recorded which). The chain carries TRBV5-1 and TRBJ1-2, with TRBD1 matching over 7 bases. The receptor was isolated from a woman aged 60 to 75 who had recovered from COVID-19. The CDR3: CASSWGQSTAEGYTF. DNA of the CDR3: TGCGCCAGCAGCTGGGGACAGTCAACGGCGGAGGGCTACACCTTC.